Below are 31 T cell receptor beta chains sequenced from a single sample in a study of T-cell memory formation after mild COVID-19. One entry per CDR3 protein results from TCRdb running MiXCR on the 5' RACE reads. The table records a few hundred thousand distinct CDR3 sequences, about 20% of them present only once. Sequencing used PBMCs or a T cell subset sorted from them (not recorded which). All receptors come from an adult woman who had mild COVID-19 (a few samples of this study predate the infection). Cell type and time point are not known.

This clonotype was seen more than once but under ten times. V usage is TRBV15 and J usage is TRBJ2-3; no definite D call. CDR1 and CDR2 (germline): LNHNV, YYDKDF (reference sequence). Trimming removed 0 bases at V and 2 bases at J, with 9 bases between. There are 15 residues in the CDR3. The CDR3 coding sequence is TGTGCCACCAGCAGAGACAGGATACCCACAGATACGCAGTATTTT. This sequence encodes CATSRDRIPTDTQYF.

Here the CDR3 DNA reads TGTGCCAGCAGCTCTCTACCGGGGACAGCAACCTTC. Translating gives CASSSLPGTATF. The chain carries TRBV7-2 and TRBJ1-2, with 7 bases aligning to TRBD1. The CDR3 is 12 amino acids. Germline CDR1 and CDR2: SGHTA and FQGNSA. The trim removed 4 bases at V and 14 bases at J, leaving 10 bases unmatched. The full variable domain, rest sourced from reference TRBV7-2 and TRBJ1-2, is GAGVSQSPSNKVTEKGKDVELRCDPISGHTALYWYRQSLGQGLEFLIYFQGNSAPDKSGLPSDRFSAERTGGSVSTLTIQRTQQEDSAVYLCASSSLPGTATFGSGTRLTVV.

This clonotype showed up just a few times. The V call is TRBV15, the J call TRBJ2-3; the D gene is possibly TRBD1 (6 bases). CDR1 and CDR2 from the germline V gene are LNHNV and YYDKDF (reference sequence). CDR3 size: 14 residues. Trimming shortened V by 5 bases and J by 3 bases, and 12 bases separated the two germline ends. The CDR3 nucleotides read TGTGCCACCAGCGTAGGACAGAGAACAGATACGCAGTATTTT. It encodes CATSVGQRTDTQYF.

The rearrangement uses TRBV11-3 and TRBJ1-1; the D is unclear. V lost 6 bases, J lost 4 bases, and 9 bases lay in between. Per the germline V gene, CDR1 is SGHNT and CDR2 is YENEEA. The CDR3 is 12 residues long. DNA of the CDR3: TGTGCCAGCAGATACGGGGTCACTGAAGCTTTCTTT. The encoded protein is CASRYGVTEAFF.

The chain joins TRBV29-1 to TRBJ1-2, with a tentative D call TRBD1 (5 bases). CDR1 and CDR2 (germline): SQVTM, ANQGSEA. V lost 0 bases and J lost 3, with 11 bases in between. The CDR3 has 14 residues. CDR3 bases: TGCAGCGTTGAAGATCAGGGCGCGGACTATGGCTACACCTTC. Its protein is CSVEDQGADYGYTF.

This clonotype has a handful of counts. CDR3 nucleotide sequence: TGTGCCAGCAGTTCCTGGCTGAACACTGAAGCTTTCTTT. Its protein is CASSSWLNTEAFF. V gene TRBV12-3 or TRBV12-4 combines with J gene TRBJ1-1; D is undetermined. Trimming cost V 4 bases and J 0 bases, with 6 bases left between them. The CDR3 sequence is 13 residues long.

This clonotype was seen more than once but under ten times. The rearrangement links TRBV20-1 to TRBJ2-7, with D hard to call. Trimming removed 3 bases from V and 2 bases from J, with 5 bases in between. Germline CDR1 DFQATT, CDR2 SNEGSKA (reference sequence). This CDR3 contains 11 residues. The DNA of the CDR3 is TGCAGTGCTAGTTTGGCCTACGAGCAGTACTTC. Translating gives CSASLAYEQYF.

The sample holds many counts of this clonotype. The CDR3 nucleotides read TGTGCCAGCAGCCATGGACCCTTGGGCGTTCGGTACAATGAGCAGTTCTTC. Encoded protein: CASSHGPLGVRYNEQFF. This chain links TRBV3-1 with TRBJ2-1; D not resolved. CDR1 and CDR2 from the germline V gene are LGHDT and YNNKEL (reference sequence). This CDR3 has 17 amino acids. Trimming removed 3 bases at V and 4 bases at J, with 19 bases between.

The chain links TRBV20-1 to TRBJ2-7; 9 nucleotides agree with TRBD1. Germline V gives CDR1 DFQATT, CDR2 SNEGSKA (reference sequence). The junction had 11 bases not matched to a gene; V was cut back by 6 bases and J by 5 bases. The CDR3 extends over 14 amino acids. CDR3 nucleotide sequence: TGCAGTGCACCAGACAGGACAGGGGCCCACGAGCAGTACTTC. Translating it yields CSAPDRTGAHEQYF.

The chain combines TRBV15 with TRBJ2-7, with a weak D call TRBD2 (6 bases). The CDR3 loop spans 15 amino acids. Germline V gene data show CDR1 as LNHNV and CDR2 as YYDKDF (reference sequence). Trimming stripped 0 bases from V and 0 bases from J, with 9 bases between. The DNA for the CDR3 is TGTGCCACCAGCAGAGATCGGGGACTCTCCTACGAGCAGTACTTC. The encoded protein is CATSRDRGLSYEQYF.

The V call is TRBV12-3 or TRBV12-4, the J call TRBJ1-1; D uncertain. V shed 6 bases and J shed 0 bases, with 8 bases lying between them. The length of the CDR3 is 13 residues. CDR3 loop: CASRAQMNTEAFF. CDR3 nucleotides: TGTGCCAGCAGGGCGCAGATGAACACTGAAGCTTTCTTT.

This clonotype was recorded a few times. The CDR3, as DNA: TGCAGCGTCGGTCCGTACGGGGGACAAGAGGAGACCCAGTACTTC. Its translation: CSVGPYGGQEETQYF. The chain has TRBV29-1 and TRBJ2-5; D is tentatively TRBD1 or TRBD2 (6 bases each). The germline gives CDR1 SQVTM, CDR2 ANQGSEA. Trimming cost V 6 bases and J 5 bases, with 22 bases left between them. This CDR3 region has 15 residues.

This clonotype was detected a few times. The chain couples TRBV30 to TRBJ2-3; TRBD1 aligns across 9 bases. The CDR3 spans 14 residues. CDR1 and CDR2 from the germline V gene are GTSNPN and SVGIG (reference sequence). J gave up 5 bases and V 4 bases, and 7 bases lay outside the gene matches. CDR3 DNA: TGTGCCTGGACTACGGGACAGGGATTAGATACGCAGTATTTT. Its protein product is CAWTTGQGLDTQYF.

This clonotype was found a few times. CDR3 protein: CASTKRKFQGRGEQYF. Here the CDR3 DNA reads TGTGCCAGCACCAAGAGAAAGTTCCAGGGGAGGGGCGAGCAGTACTTC. The chain has TRBV6-5 and TRBJ2-7, with D perhaps TRBD2 (7 bases). CDR1 and CDR2 from the germline V gene are MNHEY and SVGAGI. The CDR3 has 16 residues. V was cut by 7 bases and J by 6 bases, with 25 bases left in between.

The chain recombines TRBV27 with TRBJ2-5; tentative D call: TRBD2 (5 bases). Germline V lookup: CDR1 MNHEY, CDR2 SMNVEV (reference sequence). V lost 4 bases, J lost 5 bases, and 11 bases lay in between. There are 13 residues in the CDR3. This CDR3 is CASSWNSAETQYF. CDR3 DNA: TGTGCCAGCAGTTGGAATAGCGCTGAGACCCAGTACTTC.

This chain uses TRBV23-1 with TRBJ2-3, with TRBD2 as a possible D gene (6 bases). TRBV23-1 is flagged as an ORF with uncertain function. The CDR3 extends over 16 amino acids. The V end lost 6 bases, the J end lost 1 base, and 17 bases lay between the germline ends. DNA of the CDR3: TGCGCCAGCAGCCTCCCGTCGGGCGGGGGCACAGATACGCAGTATTTT. This gives the protein CASSLPSGGGTDTQYF.

This clonotype was recorded a few times. V usage is TRBV12-3 or TRBV12-4 and J usage is TRBJ2-7; D is ambiguous. With 6 bases removed from V and 6 bases from J, the gap between germline ends came to 21 bases. This CDR3 contains 15 residues. The CDR3 protein is CASRPLGRVGAEQYF. The CDR3 DNA reads TGTGCCAGCAGACCCTTGGGAAGGGTGGGCGCCGAGCAGTACTTC.

This clonotype occurred a few times. The J gene is TRBJ2-1, the V gene TRBV7-3; a possible D gene is TRBD2 (6 bases). With 2 bases removed from V and 0 bases from J, the gap between germline ends came to 8 bases. This CDR3 spans 15 amino acids. In germline, CDR1 is SGHTA, CDR2 FQGTGA. This CDR3 reads CASSLGGDSYNEQFF. CDR3 coding DNA: TGTGCCAGCAGCTTAGGCGGGGACTCCTACAATGAGCAGTTCTTC.

This clonotype was detected a few times. V is TRBV4-3 and J is TRBJ1-6; TRBD1 might be the D (6 bases). Germline CDR1 reads LGHNA; CDR2 reads YSLEER. With 1 base removed from V and 3 bases from J, the gap between germline ends came to 10 bases. The CDR3 extends over 16 amino acids. CDR3 DNA sequence: TGCGCCAGCAGCCAAGGGACAGCGAGCTATAATTCACCCCTCCACTTT. Translated: CASSQGTASYNSPLHF.

This chain uses TRBV7-8 with TRBJ2-1; 12 nucleotides align to TRBD2. Unmatched junction bases numbered 11, after V lost 4 bases and J lost 4 bases. The CDR3 is made up of 18 amino acids. CDR1 and CDR2 from the germline V gene are SGHVS and FQNEAQ. This chain's CDR3 is CASSYRLPTSGGYNEQFF. The CDR3 bases are TGTGCCAGCAGCTACCGCTTGCCGACTAGCGGGGGATACAATGAGCAGTTCTTC.

A few counts support this clonotype. This CDR3 is CASSLWQVDQPQHF. Here the CDR3 DNA reads TGTGCCAGCAGTTTATGGCAGGTTGATCAGCCCCAGCATTTT. This chain links TRBV12-3 or TRBV12-4 with TRBJ1-5; D gene unclear. The CDR3 contains 14 residues. V was trimmed by 2 bases and J by 5 bases, leaving 10 bases between them.

The CDR3 nucleotides are TGTGCCAGCTATGCAGGCCGACTAGACACCGGGGAGCTGTTTTTT. It codes for CASYAGRLDTGELFF. The V and J genes are TRBV6-5 and TRBJ2-2; D possibly corresponds to TRBD2 (6 bases). The CDR3 has 15 residues. Germline loops: CDR1 MNHEY, CDR2 SVGAGI. V lost 8 bases, J lost 3 bases, and 16 bases lay in between.

The chain carries TRBV6-6 and TRBJ1-1, with D hard to call. The length of the CDR3 is 13 residues. Germline loops: CDR1 MNHNY, CDR2 SVGAGI (reference sequence). V lost 2 bases and J 6 bases, leaving 10 bases between the germline ends. This CDR3 is CASSYPELSEAFF. The CDR3 DNA sequence: TGTGCCAGCAGTTACCCCGAATTATCTGAAGCTTTCTTT.

This clonotype was found a few times. The rearrangement links TRBV7-6 to TRBJ2-3, with 15 bases matching TRBD2. The CDR3 has 18 residues. After removal of 5 bases from V and 4 bases from J, the junction contained 10 bases not matched to a gene. Germline V lookup: CDR1 SGHVS, CDR2 FNYEAQ. This chain's CDR3 is CASSTGTSGRRVPDTQYF. In nucleotides, the CDR3 is TGTGCCAGCAGCACCGGGACTAGCGGGAGGAGGGTACCAGATACGCAGTATTTT.

This clonotype occurred a few times. This rearrangement joins TRBV27 to TRBJ2-3; D is uncertain. The ends were cut back, 6 bases at V and 1 base at J, with 14 bases in the middle. The CDR3 loop spans 15 amino acids. Germline lookup yields CDR1 MNHEY and CDR2 SMNVEV (reference sequence). The CDR3 sequence: CASRTASSGTDTQYF. The DNA of the CDR3 is TGTGCCAGCAGGACTGCCTCCTCCGGCACAGATACGCAGTATTTT.

This clonotype came up a few times. The chain joins TRBV9 to TRBJ2-6; 8 nucleotides match TRBD2. Germline V lookup: CDR1 SGDLS, CDR2 YYNGEE. Trimming at V came to 4 bases and at J to 0 bases, leaving 9 bases not matched to a gene. The CDR3 has 18 residues. As DNA, the CDR3 is TGTGCCAGCAGCATTACAGCGGGAGCCGGCTCTGGGGCCAACGTCCTGACTTTC. Residues: CASSITAGAGSGANVLTF. The variable domain in full, completed from reference TRBV9 and TRBJ2-6, reads DSGVTQTPKHLITATGQRVTLRCSPRSGDLSVYWYQQSLDQGLQFLIQYYNGEERAKGNILERFSAQQFPDLHSELNLSSLELGDSALYFCASSITAGAGSGANVLTFGAGSRLTVL.

This chain links TRBV4-3 with TRBJ2-1, with 12 positions matching TRBD2. The CDR3 runs to 14 residues. V shed 5 bases and J 8 bases; nucleotides not matched to a gene: 4. CDR1 is LGHNA, CDR2 YSLEER, per germline. The chain's CDR3 is CASSRRTSGDEQFF. As DNA, the CDR3 is TGCGCCAGCAGCAGACGGACTAGCGGGGATGAGCAGTTCTTC.

The chain has TRBV4-2 and TRBJ1-1, with a tentative D call TRBD1 (6 bases). The germline V gene encodes CDR1 LGHNA and CDR2 YNFKEQ. The CDR3 is made up of 15 amino acids. The V and J ends lost 4 bases and 3 bases respectively, with 15 bases between them. The chain's CDR3 is CASSRLQGRDTEAFF. The CDR3 DNA is TGTGCCAGCAGCCGCCTACAGGGTCGGGACACTGAAGCTTTCTTT.

This chain connects TRBV7-2 to TRBJ1-1; D remains ambiguous. The V gene's germline CDR1 is SGHTA and CDR2 FQGNSA. The CDR3 runs 14 residues. Trimming took 1 base from V and 4 from J, leaving 10 bases between them. The CDR3 region is CASSLVRARTEAFF. The DNA of the CDR3 is TGTGCCAGCAGCTTAGTAAGGGCGCGCACTGAAGCTTTCTTT.

This chain links TRBV14 with TRBJ1-2; D unclear. Germline CDR1 SGHDN, CDR2 FVKESK. Trimming cost V 0 bases and J 3 bases, with 23 bases left between them. The CDR3 spans 19 residues. CDR3: CASSQEWPLDAGEDYGYTF. For the CDR3, the DNA is TGTGCCAGCAGCCAAGAGTGGCCCCTTGATGCGGGAGAGGACTATGGCTACACCTTC. Using reference TRBV14 and TRBJ1-2 for the parts outside the CDR3, the full variable domain is EAGVTQFPSHSVIEKGQTVTLRCDPISGHDNLYWYRRVMGKEIKFLLHFVKESKQDESGMPNNRFLAERTGGTYSTLKVQPAELEDSGVYFCASSQEWPLDAGEDYGYTFGSGTRLTVV.

The chain links TRBV4-2 to TRBJ2-7; tentative D call: TRBD2 (7 bases). The CDR3 totals 12 residues. Germline assignment: CDR1 LGHNA and CDR2 YNFKEQ. V lost 0 bases and J lost 12, with 12 bases in between. This CDR3 is CASSQDWRGPYF. The DNA of the CDR3 is TGTGCCAGCAGCCAAGATTGGCGGGGGCCGTACTTC.